The subject of this entry is one TCR beta chain. The target antigen is unknown. Generated by immunoSEQ multiplex PCR, the TCRdb table keeps only in-frame clones and is missing some. The profile shows around 2,000,000 clones, about 95% of them singletons. Terminally differentiated effector memory CD45RA+ cells were left out of the naive CD8 fraction, which was CD45RO-negative and positively selected for CCR7. This sample was taken from a study of shared clonotypes between healthy human individuals. Study details: For every donor, three CD4 naive, three CD4 memory, two CD8 naive and one CD8 memory plates were used. Notes on the study in general: With a few donors compared, 4% to 5.5% of naive CD4 clonotypes were shared. Sequencing depth was predicted to influence how clonotypes are shared among donors. Against clonotypes common to all four donors, non-shared ones had lower generation probabilities.

V lost 5 bases to trimming and J lost 6 bases; unmatched junction nucleotides: 6. The CDR3 spans 15 residues. Per the germline V gene, CDR1 is MNHEY and CDR2 is SMNVEV (reference sequence). The rearrangement links TRBV27 to TRBJ2-7, with 14 positions matching TRBD2. The sequencing input was naive CD8+ T cells sorted from blood. The clonotype originates from a man between 18 and 29 years old in good health. The CDR3 sequence is CASSPRGLAGVEQYF. Here the CDR3 DNA reads TGTGCCAGCAGTCCGAGGGGACTAGCGGGGGTCGAGCAGTACTTC.